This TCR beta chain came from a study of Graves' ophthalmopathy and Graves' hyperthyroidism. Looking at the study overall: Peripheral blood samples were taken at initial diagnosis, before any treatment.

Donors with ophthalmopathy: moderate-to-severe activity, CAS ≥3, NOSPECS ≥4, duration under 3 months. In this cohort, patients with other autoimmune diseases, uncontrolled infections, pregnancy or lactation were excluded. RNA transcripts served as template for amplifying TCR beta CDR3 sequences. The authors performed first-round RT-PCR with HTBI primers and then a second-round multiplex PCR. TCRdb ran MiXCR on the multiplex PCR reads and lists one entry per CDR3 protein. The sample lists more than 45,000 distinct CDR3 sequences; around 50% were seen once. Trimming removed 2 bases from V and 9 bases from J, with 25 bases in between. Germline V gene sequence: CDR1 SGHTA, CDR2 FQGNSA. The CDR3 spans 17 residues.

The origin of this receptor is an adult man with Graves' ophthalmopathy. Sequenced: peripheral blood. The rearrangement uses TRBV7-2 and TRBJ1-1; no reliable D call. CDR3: CASSLLSSEGLRTQAFF. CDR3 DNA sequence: TGTGCCAGCAGCTTACTATCCAGTGAAGGCCTAAGGACGCAAGCTTTCTTT.